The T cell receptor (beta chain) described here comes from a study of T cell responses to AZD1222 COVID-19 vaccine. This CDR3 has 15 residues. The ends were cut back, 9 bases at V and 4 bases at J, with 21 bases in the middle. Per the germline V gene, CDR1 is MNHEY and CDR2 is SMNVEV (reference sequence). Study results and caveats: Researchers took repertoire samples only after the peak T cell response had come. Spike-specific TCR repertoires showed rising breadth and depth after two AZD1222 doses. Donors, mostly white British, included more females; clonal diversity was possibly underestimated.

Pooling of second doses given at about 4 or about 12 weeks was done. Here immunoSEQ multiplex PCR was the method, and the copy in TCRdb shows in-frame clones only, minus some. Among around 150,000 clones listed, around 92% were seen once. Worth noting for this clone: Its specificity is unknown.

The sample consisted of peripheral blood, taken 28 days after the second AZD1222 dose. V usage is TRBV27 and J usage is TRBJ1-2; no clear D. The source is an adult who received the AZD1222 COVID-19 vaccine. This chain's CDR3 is CASSPVDGVSYGYTF. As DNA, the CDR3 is TGTGCCAGTTCTCCCGTGGACGGGGTGAGCTATGGCTACACCTTC.